These 27 T cell receptor beta chains originate from one sample sequenced in a study of cytotoxic CD8 clonotypes in ibrutinib-treated CLL. TCRdb's table, derived via immunoSEQ multiplex PCR, lists solely in-frame clones and lacks some. The repertoire holds some 130,000 clones, with roughly 80% as singletons. The sample here was PBMCs, taken after 24 months of ibrutinib treatment. The source of these receptors is a human donor with chronic lymphocytic leukemia.

V usage is TRBV5-1 and J usage is TRBJ2-2; D perhaps matches TRBD2 (6 bases). Trimming removed 2 bases from V and 2 bases from J, with 13 bases in between. The length of the CDR3 is 16 residues. Germline V gene lookup returns CDR1 SGHRS and CDR2 YFSETQ. The CDR3 nucleotides read TGCGCCAGCAGCTTTAGGCCGGGAGCTAACACCGGGGAGCTGTTTTTT. Translating it yields CASSFRPGANTGELFF.

The gene calls are TRBV19 and TRBJ1-2; a weak D match, TRBD1 (6 bases). Trimming stripped 3 bases from V and 4 bases from J, with 15 bases between. Germline V CDR1 and CDR2: LNHDA, SQIVND (reference sequence). This CDR3 has 15 amino acids. As DNA, the CDR3 is TGTGCCAGTAGTATTATCGGGGGCAGGAGCTATGGCTACACCTTC. Encoded protein: CASSIIGGRSYGYTF. The full variable domain, completed using reference TRBV19 and TRBJ1-2, is DGGITQSPKYLFRKEGQNVTLSCEQNLNHDAMYWYRQDPGQGLRLIYYSQIVNDFQKGDIAEGYSVSREKKESFPLTVTSAQKNPTAFYLCASSIIGGRSYGYTFGSGTRLTVV.

The chain combines TRBV6-1 with TRBJ1-5; 7 positions match TRBD1. Losses at the gene ends were 6 bases for V and 7 bases for J; bases not matched to a gene: 12. Germline V gene sequence: CDR1 MNHNS, CDR2 SASEGT. The CDR3 extends over 15 amino acids. The CDR3: CASSERHRGLQPQHF. The CDR3 bases are TGTGCCAGCAGCGAAAGGCACAGGGGTCTACAGCCCCAGCATTTT.

The chain uses TRBV6-6 and TRBJ2-3; 14 bases line up with TRBD2. The V gene's germline CDR1 is MNHNY and CDR2 SVGAGI (reference sequence). V trimming: 5 bases; J trimming: 5 bases; junction bases outside the gene matches: 6. The CDR3 length is 16 residues. The CDR3 is CASSAGLAGGGDTQYF. The CDR3 region has the DNA TGTGCCAGCAGTGCCGGACTAGCGGGGGGCGGAGATACGCAGTATTTT.

The chain uses TRBV18 and TRBJ1-4, with a weak D call TRBD1 (6 bases). This CDR3 has 21 residues. Germline V gene lookup returns CDR1 KGHSH and CDR2 LQKENI. Trimming left V 6 bases short and J 7 bases short, with 36 bases between. The CDR3 spells CASSNLVGWVEQGPLAEKLFF. The CDR3 region has the DNA TGTGCCAGCTCGAACTTGGTAGGATGGGTCGAACAGGGCCCCCTCGCTGAAAAACTGTTTTTT.

The V and J genes are TRBV2 and TRBJ1-6; 8 bases are shared with TRBD1. Germline V gene data show CDR1 as SNHLY and CDR2 as FYNNEI. This CDR3 comprises 15 residues. V trimming: 5 bases; J trimming: 4 bases; junction bases outside the gene matches: 4. The DNA of the CDR3 is TGTGCCAGCAGTCCAAACAGGGGGTATAATTCACCCCTCCACTTT. Its translation: CASSPNRGYNSPLHF.

The V call is TRBV30, the J call TRBJ1-2, with D uncertain. The CDR3 has 13 residues. The V end was cut by 2 bases, the J end by 4 bases, with 11 bases between. The germline V gene has CDR1 GTSNPN and CDR2 SVGIG (reference sequence). The CDR3 nucleotides are TGTGCCTGGAGTCCCCCCGGGGTCTATGGCTACACCTTC. This sequence encodes CAWSPPGVYGYTF.

This sequence joins TRBV5-4 and TRBJ2-3; maybe TRBD1 (7 bases). Looked up from germline, CDR1 is SGHNT and CDR2 is YYREEE (reference sequence). V was clipped by 4 bases and J by 1 base, with 13 bases between them. CDR3 length: 15 amino acids. CDR3 amino acids: CASSPQGGRTDTQYF. The CDR3 DNA follows: TGTGCCAGCAGCCCCCAGGGGGGCCGCACAGATACGCAGTATTTT.

This sequence joins TRBV6-5 and TRBJ1-5; D unresolved. This CDR3 spans 13 amino acids. Trimming took 2 bases from V and 0 from J, leaving 2 bases between them. Germline loops: CDR1 MNHEY, CDR2 SVGAGI. The CDR3 loop is CASSYRSNQPQHF. Written as DNA, the CDR3 is TGTGCCAGCAGTTACCGTAGCAATCAGCCCCAGCATTTT.

V gene TRBV9 combines with J gene TRBJ1-3, with D hard to call. Between the trimmed V and J ends, which lost 0 bases and 4 bases, there was a span of 8 bases. The CDR3 has 14 amino acids. Germline lookup yields CDR1 SGDLS and CDR2 YYNGEE. CDR3 DNA sequence: TGTGCCAGCAGCGTAGCCTACCGGGGAAACACCATATATTTT. It is translated as CASSVAYRGNTIYF.

This chain uses TRBV6-5 with TRBJ1-1; D not resolved. CDR3 length equals 12 residues. Germline V gives CDR1 MNHEY, CDR2 SVGAGI. The V and J ends lost 4 bases and 6 bases respectively, with 9 bases between them. In nucleotides, the CDR3 is TGTGCCAGCAGTTCCCAGGTCGCTGAAGCTTTCTTT. It yields the protein CASSSQVAEAFF.

This clone appeared a few times. The genes are TRBV30 and TRBJ1-5, with 8 bases identical to TRBD1. Germline V gene sequence: CDR1 GTSNPN, CDR2 SVGIG (reference sequence). Germline trimming cut 1 base from V and 2 bases from J; bases unmatched to any gene: 10. The CDR3 covers 17 residues. The DNA for the CDR3 is TGTGCCTGGAGTGCGAGGGGTCAGGGGGCGCGCAATCAGCCCCAGCATTTT. This encodes CAWSARGQGARNQPQHF.

J is TRBJ1-2 and V is TRBV10-1; possibly TRBD1 for D (5 bases). Germline V gives CDR1 WNHNN, CDR2 SYGVQD (reference sequence). Trimming cost V 0 bases and J 4 bases, with 12 bases left between them. The CDR3 runs to 15 residues. CDR3 nucleotides: TGCGCCAGCAGTGAGTCGCTTGGGACGGCCTATGGCTACACCTTC. Its translation: CASSESLGTAYGYTF.

This chain joins TRBV6-6 and TRBJ2-7; D is perhaps TRBD1 (5 bases). The CDR3 is 12 amino acids. The germline CDR1 and CDR2 sequences are MNHNY and SVGAGI (reference sequence). The ends were cut back, 5 bases at V and 5 bases at J, with 10 bases in the middle. In nucleotides, the CDR3 is TGTGCCAGCAGTCGACAGAGGAACGAGCAGTACTTC. Residues: CASSRQRNEQYF.

V is TRBV30 and J is TRBJ2-3; D is uncertain. V lost 4 bases and J lost 0, with 5 bases in between. This CDR3 is 12 amino acids long. CDR1 is GTSNPN and CDR2 is SVGIG in the germline V gene (reference sequence). The CDR3 coding sequence is TGTGCCTGGACAGATAGCACAGATACGCAGTATTTT. Amino acids: CAWTDSTDTQYF.

This sequence joins TRBV4-2 and TRBJ2-7; 9 bases align to TRBD2. Germline-derived CDR1 and CDR2 are LGHNA and YNFKEQ. The V gene end was trimmed by 4 bases and the J gene end by 1 base; junction bases not matched to a gene: 11. The CDR3 runs to 17 residues. CDR3 in amino acids: CASSPSTGSGGSYEQYF. In DNA form, the CDR3 reads TGTGCCAGCAGCCCCTCTACTGGCAGCGGGGGGTCCTACGAGCAGTACTTC.

V and J are TRBV15 and TRBJ1-6; D unclear. The germline CDR1 and CDR2 sequences are LNHNV and YYDKDF (reference sequence). CDR3 length equals 14 residues. The V end lost 2 bases, the J end lost 3 bases, and 5 bases lay between the germline ends. CDR3 region: CATSRLSYNSPLHF. DNA of the CDR3: TGTGCCACCAGCAGATTGAGCTATAATTCACCCCTCCACTTT.

The V call is TRBV5-1, the J call TRBJ1-4; maybe TRBD1 (5 bases). Trimming removed 4 bases from V and 5 bases from J, with 12 bases in between. The CDR3 runs 14 residues. Germline lookup yields CDR1 SGHRS and CDR2 YFSETQ. CDR3 amino acids: CASSPGTVNEKLFF. The CDR3 region has the DNA TGCGCCAGCAGCCCTGGGACGGTGAATGAAAAACTGTTTTTT.

CDR3 sequence reads: CASSLVTDMNTEAFF. The CDR3 nucleotides are TGCGCCAGCAGCTTGGTAACGGACATGAACACTGAAGCTTTCTTT. The chain uses TRBV5-1 and TRBJ1-1, with D maybe TRBD1 (5 bases). The CDR3 has 15 amino acids. Trimming took off 0 bases at V and 0 bases at J, with 9 bases between the two ends. Germline V gene data show CDR1 as SGHRS and CDR2 as YFSETQ. The full variable domain, in which reference TRBV5-1 and TRBJ1-1 provide the parts outside the CDR3, is KAGVTQTPRYLIKTRGQQVTLSCSPISGHRSVSWYQQTPGQGLQFLFEYFSETQRNKGNFPGRFSGRQFSNSRSEMNVSTLELGDSALYLCASSLVTDMNTEAFFGQGTRLTVV.

The chain combines TRBV7-2 with TRBJ1-1; 8 bases agree with TRBD1. Losses at the gene ends were 2 bases for V and 7 bases for J; bases not matched to a gene: 6. Germline V lookup: CDR1 SGHTA, CDR2 FQGNSA. This CDR3 contains 14 residues. The CDR3 bases are TGTGCCAGCAGCTTATTCGTTGGGACAGGTGAAGCTTTCTTT. The encoded protein is CASSLFVGTGEAFF. Together with reference TRBV7-2 and TRBJ1-1, the CDR3 gives the full variable domain: GAGVSQSPSNKVTEKGKDVELRCDPISGHTALYWYRQSLGQGLEFLIYFQGNSAPDKSGLPSDRFSAERTGGSVSTLTIQRTQQEDSAVYLCASSLFVGTGEAFFGQGTRLTVV.

The sample holds one count of this clone. This sequence joins TRBV5-1 and TRBJ1-1; no clear D gene. This CDR3 has 17 residues. Germline V gives CDR1 SGHRS, CDR2 YFSETQ. Trimming took 3 bases from V and 2 from J, leaving 20 bases between them. The CDR3 sequence is CASSSHRAPAVNTEAFF. The CDR3 coding sequence is TGCGCCAGCAGCTCCCACCGGGCCCCCGCTGTAAACACTGAAGCTTTCTTT.

The chain has TRBV4-3 and TRBJ2-2, with 9 bases that match TRBD2. The germline gives CDR1 LGHNA, CDR2 YSLEER. J gave up 6 bases and V 0 bases, and 5 bases lay outside the gene matches. The CDR3 runs 16 residues. The CDR3 spells CASSQETSGLAGELFF. The CDR3 DNA follows: TGCGCCAGCAGCCAAGAGACTAGCGGCCTTGCCGGGGAGCTGTTTTTT.

The chain couples TRBV14 to TRBJ2-5; D is perhaps TRBD2 (5 bases). V lost 4 bases, J lost 1 base, and 16 bases lay in between. CDR3 size: 16 residues. Germline CDR1 SGHDN, CDR2 FVKESK. The DNA for the CDR3 is TGTGCCAGCAGCCTTATCCCACGGGGTCGCCAAGAGACCCAGTACTTC. Its translation is CASSLIPRGRQETQYF.

CDR3 in amino acids: CASSANSGTSWTDTQYF. CDR3 nucleotide sequence: TGTGCCAGCAGTGCAAATTCCGGGACATCATGGACAGATACGCAGTATTTT. The chain recombines TRBV6-1 with TRBJ2-3, with D maybe TRBD1 (6 bases). Germline assignment: CDR1 MNHNS and CDR2 SASEGT. V dropped 4 bases and J dropped 3 bases, with 20 bases sitting between them. The CDR3 runs to 17 residues.

The V and J genes are TRBV4-1 and TRBJ2-7, with D uncertain. The CDR3 covers 16 residues. Per germline, CDR1 MGHRA and CDR2 YSYEKL. V lost 1 base and J 0 bases, leaving 13 bases between the germline ends. CDR3 protein: CASSQVRTFSSYEQYF. CDR3 DNA sequence: TGCGCCAGCAGCCAAGTTCGCACGTTCTCCTCCTACGAGCAGTACTTC.

The V and J genes are TRBV1 and TRBJ1-2. TRBV1 is assigned pseudogene status. The CDR3 is 15 amino acids. The CDR3 reads CTSSQDQAGSYGYTF. CDR3 bases: TGCACCAGCAGCCAAGATCAGGCAGGGAGCTATGGCTACACCTTC.

The chain combines TRBV28 with TRBJ1-2; TRBD1 matches at 7 bases. The CDR3 sequence is 15 residues long. V shed 6 bases, J shed 4 bases, and the junction held 11 bases outside the gene matches. Germline assignment: CDR1 MDHEN and CDR2 SYDVKM. The CDR3 spells CASRLEQGSGYGYTF. CDR3 coding DNA: TGTGCCAGCAGACTTGAACAGGGGTCCGGCTATGGCTACACCTTC.